This T cell receptor (beta chain) was documented in a study of CD8 T cells in Susac syndrome. Reverse transcription of about 0.5 to 1 ug RNA was carried out with random hexamers. Coverage of TCR beta CDR3 amplification by immunoSEQ multiplex PCR extended to 54 Vbeta and 13 Jbeta. Via MiXCR, TCRdb re-called the immunoSEQ multiplex PCR reads, giving one row per CDR3 protein. The table shows about 150,000 distinct CDR3 sequences, with approximately 93% occurring only once. TCR beta from blood CD8+ and CD4+ T cells was sequenced. FACS was used to enrich TEMRA cells, whereas the CD8+ and CD4+ T cells were obtained by negative isolation. This receptor was identified in a human donor in good health. The sample consisted of CD4+ T cells from PBMCs.

The CDR3 region has the DNA TGTGCCAGCAGCGTAGGGACAGCTTCTGGAAACACCATATATTTT. This gives the protein CASSVGTASGNTIYF. The chain joins TRBV3-1 to TRBJ1-3; 7 bases map to TRBD1. V gave up 5 bases and J gave up 1 base; unmatched junction bases: 5. CDR1 and CDR2 from the germline V gene are LGHDT and YNNKEL (reference sequence). The length of the CDR3 is 15 residues.